Here is one TCR beta chain with its context. The antigen remains undetermined. This sample was included in a study of T cell responses to AZD1222 COVID-19 vaccine. V lost 5 bases, J lost 0 bases, and 12 bases stayed unmatched. Per germline, CDR1 SQVTM and CDR2 ANQGSEA. The length of the CDR3 is 17 residues. Study findings and constraints: Nearly half of the spike-specific TCRs reportedly recognize variant regions that carry no mutations.

Generated by immunoSEQ multiplex PCR, the TCRdb table keeps only in-frame clones and is missing some. This sample has approximately 100,000 clones, with 91% found just once. The source is an adult in good health. The chain joins TRBV29-1 to TRBJ1-3; 8 nucleotides agree with TRBD1. The sequencing here drew on peripheral blood, taken on day 0 of AZD1222 vaccination. The CDR3 is CSVHGTGDQSSGNTIYF. The CDR3 nucleotides are TGCAGCGTTCACGGGACAGGCGATCAGAGCTCTGGAAACACCATATATTTT.